These 14 T cell receptor beta chains were all obtained from the same sample, sequenced in a study of immune characterization of retroperitoneal liposarcoma. In TCRdb, the PCR reads were re-called with MiXCR into one record per CDR3 protein. Of 7,700 or so distinct CDR3 sequences listed, 30% are singletons. The sample comprised blood. Receptors originate from a male donor with retroperitoneal liposarcoma.

A few counts support this clonotype. The rearrangement links TRBV7-6 to TRBJ2-1, with TRBD1 matching 9 bases. The better agreement between TRBJ2-5 and the DNA end casts doubt on the J call. The CDR3 runs to 15 residues. Germline V lookup: CDR1 SGHVS, CDR2 FNYEAQ. The CDR3 region is CASSPDRGMGETQYF. For the CDR3, the DNA is TGTGCCAGCAGCCCGGACAGGGGTATGGGGGAGACCCAGTACTTC.

This clonotype qualifies as medium-sized. This rearrangement joins TRBV11-2 to TRBJ2-2, with 9 bases identical to TRBD1. CDR1 and CDR2 from the germline V gene are SGHAT and FQNNGV. J lost 7 bases, V lost 4 bases, and 7 bases had no gene match. This CDR3 region has 15 residues. The CDR3 is CASSSTGQGNGELFF. In DNA form, the CDR3 reads TGTGCCAGCAGCTCGACGGGACAGGGAAACGGGGAGCTGTTTTTT.

This clonotype has ten or more counts. The J gene is TRBJ1-1, the V gene TRBV6-6, with a tentative D call TRBD1 (6 bases). Germline-derived CDR1 and CDR2 are MNHNY and SVGAGI (reference sequence). Trimming took 6 bases from V and 6 from J, leaving 14 bases between them. The CDR3 is made up of 13 amino acids. The chain's CDR3 is CASSDRQIAEAFF. In nucleotides, the CDR3 is TGTGCCAGCAGCGACAGGCAAATCGCTGAAGCTTTCTTT.

The V call is TRBV12-3 or TRBV12-4, the J call TRBJ2-3, with D possibly being TRBD2 (5 bases). CDR3 length: 11 amino acids. V was cut by 6 bases and J by 4 bases, with 5 bases left in between. The CDR3 nucleotides read TGTGCCAGCAGGAGGGCAGATACGCAGTATTTT. Translating it yields CASRRADTQYF.

This clonotype was counted ten times or more. The chain combines TRBV5-1 with TRBJ2-1, with TRBD2 matching 10 bases. The V gene end was trimmed by 3 bases and the J gene end by 6 bases; junction bases not matched to a gene: 6. Germline V gene data show CDR1 as SGHRS and CDR2 as YFSETQ. The CDR3 totals 15 residues. The CDR3 spells CASSYSGRAFNEQFF. For the CDR3, the DNA is TGCGCCAGCAGCTACAGCGGGAGGGCCTTCAATGAGCAGTTCTTC.

This clonotype showed up just a few times. The chain is built from TRBV3-1 and TRBJ2-3; D unclear. V lost 3 bases to trimming and J lost 1 base, with 11 bases between them. CDR3 size: 15 residues. Germline loops: CDR1 LGHDT, CDR2 YNNKEL (reference sequence). CDR3 DNA sequence: TGTGCCAGCAGCCACTCGGCCTTCGGCACAGATACGCAGTATTTT. It codes for CASSHSAFGTDTQYF.

The chain couples TRBV27 to TRBJ2-7, with 11 bases aligning to TRBD2. Germline V gene lookup returns CDR1 MNHEY and CDR2 SMNVEV (reference sequence). V shed 6 bases and J 2 bases; nucleotides not matched to a gene: 12. The CDR3 sequence is 17 residues long. CDR3 sequence: CASSQFFGTSGTYEQYF. The CDR3 bases are TGTGCCAGCAGCCAGTTCTTTGGGACTAGCGGCACCTACGAGCAGTACTTC.

This clonotype was recorded many times. V gene TRBV6-1 combines with J gene TRBJ2-3; D is perhaps TRBD2 (7 bases). V lost 1 base, J lost 4 bases, and 12 bases lay in between. Germline CDR1 MNHNS, CDR2 SASEGT. This CDR3 contains 15 residues. DNA of the CDR3: TGTGCCAGCAGTGAAGGGGGGGGGGCGGCAGATACGCAGTATTTT. It is translated as CASSEGGGAADTQYF.

This clonotype was seen once. This chain connects TRBV7-3 to TRBJ2-3, with 9 bases identical to TRBD2. The J call may not be correct, given that the DNA end is closer to TRBJ2-7. Germline CDR1 reads SGHTA; CDR2 reads FQGTGA. This CDR3 is 16 amino acids long. The CDR3 loop reads CASSPQREDPWNEQYF. The CDR3 region has the DNA TGTGCCAGCAGCCCACAGCGGGAGGACCCTTGGAATGAGCAGTACTTC.

This clonotype was observed a single time. The rearrangement joins TRBV4-1 to TRBJ2-7, with unresolved D. The CDR3 contains 10 residues. Trimming took off 10 bases at V and 5 bases at J, with 9 bases between the two ends. The germline CDR1 and CDR2 sequences are MGHRA and YSYEKL. Here the CDR3 DNA reads TGCGCCACCGCCGATCACGAGCAGTACTTC. Translated: CATADHEQYF.

This clonotype rates as medium-sized. The CDR3 is CASSWDKTGLRTEAFF. The CDR3 DNA follows: TGTGCCAGCAGTTGGGACAAGACAGGGTTGAGGACTGAAGCTTTCTTT. This sequence joins TRBV27 and TRBJ1-1, with 7 bases aligning to TRBD1. The length of the CDR3 is 16 residues. In germline, CDR1 is MNHEY, CDR2 SMNVEV (reference sequence). Unmatched junction bases numbered 13, after V lost 4 bases and J lost 5 bases.

This clonotype was seen at least ten times. The J gene is TRBJ1-3, the V gene TRBV6-1; no clear D. Per germline, CDR1 MNHNS and CDR2 SASEGT. This CDR3 has 13 amino acids. V was clipped by 6 bases and J by 2 bases, with 8 bases between them. For the CDR3, the DNA is TGTGCCAGCAGGGAGGGAGCTGGAAACACCATATATTTT. Translation gives CASREGAGNTIYF.

This clonotype was counted ten times or more. The chain has TRBV6-6 and TRBJ1-1; D may be TRBD1 (5 bases). The length of the CDR3 is 12 residues. Trimming cost V 2 bases and J 6 bases, with 7 bases left between them. Germline V gene lookup returns CDR1 MNHNY and CDR2 SVGAGI (reference sequence). CDR3 in amino acids: CASSYGAAEAFF. The CDR3, as DNA: TGTGCCAGCAGTTACGGGGCAGCTGAAGCTTTCTTT.

In its sample, this clonotype was seen a few times. The chain recombines TRBV6-1 with TRBJ2-5; D ambiguous. V was clipped by 7 bases and J by 2 bases, with 14 bases between them. In germline, CDR1 is MNHNS, CDR2 SASEGT. CDR3 size: 14 residues. CDR3 amino acids: CASTPLASQETQYF. CDR3 nucleotide sequence: TGTGCCAGCACCCCCCTGGCGTCTCAAGAGACCCAGTACTTC.